Sequencing of this TCR beta chain was carried out in a study of shared clonotypes between healthy human individuals. Once extracted for a subset, genomic DNA was divided evenly among several immunoSEQ plates. Libraries were prepared by immunoSEQ multiplex PCR; TCRdb keeps only in-frame clonotypes and omits some of them. The sample consists of about 2.1 million clones, 93% of them appearing once. This clone was counted a few times. Its target is not known. From germline, CDR1 is SQVTM and CDR2 ANQGSEA. Trimming removed 5 bases at V and 6 bases at J, with 19 bases between. The length of the CDR3 is 15 residues. Naive CD8 populations comprised CD45RO-negative cells positively selected for CCR7, excluding terminally differentiated effector memory CD45RA+ cells. None of the donors, who were healthy HIV-negative adults, had recently had acute infections or vaccinations. Study outcomes and limitations: Sharing across a handful of donors was seen in 4.5% to 6.5% of naive CD4 clonotypes. Generation probability values for non-shared clonotypes were lower than those for clonotypes shared by all four donors.

This clonotype was sampled from a man aged 18-30 years in good health. Some clones in this sample may be carry-over from other donors' samples. The chain links TRBV29-1 to TRBJ2-2, with D perhaps TRBD2 (6 bases). Sequenced: naive CD8+ T cells from PBMCs. CDR3 residues: CSVLDGSNKAGELFF. Here the CDR3 DNA reads TGCAGCGTTCTTGACGGGAGTAATAAAGCCGGGGAGCTGTTTTTT.